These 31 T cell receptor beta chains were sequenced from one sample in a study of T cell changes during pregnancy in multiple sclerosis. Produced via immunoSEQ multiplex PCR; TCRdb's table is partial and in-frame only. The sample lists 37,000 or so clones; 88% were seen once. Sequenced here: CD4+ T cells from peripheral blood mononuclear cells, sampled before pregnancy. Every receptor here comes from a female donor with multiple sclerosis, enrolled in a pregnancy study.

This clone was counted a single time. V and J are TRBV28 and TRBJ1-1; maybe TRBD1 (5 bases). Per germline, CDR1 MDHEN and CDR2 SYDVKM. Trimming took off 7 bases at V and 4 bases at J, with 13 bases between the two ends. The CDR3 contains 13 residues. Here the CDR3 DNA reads TGTGCCAGCACAAAGGGGTGGCCCACTGAAGCTTTCTTT. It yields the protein CASTKGWPTEAFF.

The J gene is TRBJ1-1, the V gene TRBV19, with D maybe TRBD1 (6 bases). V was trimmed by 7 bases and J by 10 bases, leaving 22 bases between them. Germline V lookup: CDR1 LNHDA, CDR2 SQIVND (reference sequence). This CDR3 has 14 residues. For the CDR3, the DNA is TGTGCCAGTAACCCGGACGGGTTCGTAGGGGGAGCTTTCTTT. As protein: CASNPDGFVGGAFF.

The CDR3 region is CSATPGQGKGLTEAFF. The CDR3 DNA reads as TGCAGCGCTACCCCGGGACAGGGAAAGGGGCTAACTGAAGCTTTCTTT. The V gene is TRBV29-1, the J gene TRBJ1-1; 9 bases are a match to TRBD1. The CDR3 covers 16 residues. Germline lookup yields CDR1 SQVTM and CDR2 ANQGSEA. J was trimmed by 5 bases and V by 7 bases; bases with no gene match: 17.

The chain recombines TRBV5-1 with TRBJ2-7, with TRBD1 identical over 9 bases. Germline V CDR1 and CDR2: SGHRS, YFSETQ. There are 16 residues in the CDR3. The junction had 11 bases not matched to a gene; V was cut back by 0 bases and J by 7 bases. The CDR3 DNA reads TGCGCCAGCAGCTTGGGTAGGGGACAGGGTTTAGGGGAGCAGTACTTC. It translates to CASSLGRGQGLGEQYF.

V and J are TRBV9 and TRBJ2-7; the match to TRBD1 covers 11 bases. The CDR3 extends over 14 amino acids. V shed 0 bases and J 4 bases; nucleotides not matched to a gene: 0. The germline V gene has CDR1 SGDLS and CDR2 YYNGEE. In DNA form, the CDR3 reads TGTGCCAGCAGCGTAGGGGACAGGGGGTACGAGCAGTACTTC. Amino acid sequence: CASSVGDRGYEQYF.

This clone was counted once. The CDR3 DNA sequence: TGTGCCAGCAGCTTAGTTTCGGGTTCAACTAATGAAAAACTGTTTTTT. This sequence encodes CASSLVSGSTNEKLFF. The genes are TRBV7-9 and TRBJ1-4; D is unresolved. V dropped 1 base and J dropped 0 bases, with 9 bases sitting between them. There are 16 residues in the CDR3. Germline CDR1 and CDR2: SEHNR and FQNEAQ (reference sequence).

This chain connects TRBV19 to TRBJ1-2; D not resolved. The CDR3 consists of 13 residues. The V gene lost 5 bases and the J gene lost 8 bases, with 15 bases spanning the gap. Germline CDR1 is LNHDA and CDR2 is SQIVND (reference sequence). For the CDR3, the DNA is TGTGCCAGTAGTCTCGGGTCCCCGTGGGGCTACACCTTC. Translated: CASSLGSPWGYTF.

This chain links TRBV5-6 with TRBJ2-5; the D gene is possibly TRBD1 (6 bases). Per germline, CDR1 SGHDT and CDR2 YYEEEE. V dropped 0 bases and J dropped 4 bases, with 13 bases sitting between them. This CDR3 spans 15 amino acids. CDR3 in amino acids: CASSLDGVGGETQYF. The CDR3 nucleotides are TGTGCCAGCAGCTTGGATGGGGTAGGGGGAGAGACCCAGTACTTC.

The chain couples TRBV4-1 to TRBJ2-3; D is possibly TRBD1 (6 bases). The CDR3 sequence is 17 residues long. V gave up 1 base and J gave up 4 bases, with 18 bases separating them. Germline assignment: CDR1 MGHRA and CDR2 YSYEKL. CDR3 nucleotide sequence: TGCGCCAGCAGCCAAGGTCCGACAGGCGGCCCCTCAGATACGCAGTATTTT. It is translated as CASSQGPTGGPSDTQYF.

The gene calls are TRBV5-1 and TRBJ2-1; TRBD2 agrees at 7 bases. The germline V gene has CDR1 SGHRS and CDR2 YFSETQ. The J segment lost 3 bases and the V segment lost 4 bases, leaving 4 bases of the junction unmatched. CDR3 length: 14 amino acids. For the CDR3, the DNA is TGCGCCAGCAGCCGGGACTACCACTACAATGAGCAGTTCTTC. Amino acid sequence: CASSRDYHYNEQFF.

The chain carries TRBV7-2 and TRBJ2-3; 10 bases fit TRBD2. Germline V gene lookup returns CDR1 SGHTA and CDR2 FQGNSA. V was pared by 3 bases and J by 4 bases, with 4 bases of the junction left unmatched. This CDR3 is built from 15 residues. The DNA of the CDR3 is TGTGCCAGCAGCTTTAGCGGGACTAGCGCAGATACGCAGTATTTT. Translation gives CASSFSGTSADTQYF.

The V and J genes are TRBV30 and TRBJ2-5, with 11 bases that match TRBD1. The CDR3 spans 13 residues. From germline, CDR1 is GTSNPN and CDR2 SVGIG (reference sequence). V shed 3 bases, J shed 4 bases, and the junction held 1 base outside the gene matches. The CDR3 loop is CAWRDRGPETQYF. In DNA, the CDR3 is TGTGCCTGGAGGGACAGGGGGCCAGAGACCCAGTACTTC. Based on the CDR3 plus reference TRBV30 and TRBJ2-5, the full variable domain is SQTIHQWPATLVQPVGSPLSLECTVEGTSNPNLYWYRQAAGRGLQLLFYSVGIGQISSEVPQNLSASRPQDRQFILSSKKLLLSDSGFYLCAWRDRGPETQYFGPGTRLLVL.

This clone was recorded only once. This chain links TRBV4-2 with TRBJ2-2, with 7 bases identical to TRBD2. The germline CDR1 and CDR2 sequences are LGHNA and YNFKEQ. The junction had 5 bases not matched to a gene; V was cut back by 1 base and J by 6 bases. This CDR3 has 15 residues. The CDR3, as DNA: TGTGCCAGCAGCCAAGTTTGGGGGGGGTCCGGGGAGCTGTTTTTT. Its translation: CASSQVWGGSGELFF.

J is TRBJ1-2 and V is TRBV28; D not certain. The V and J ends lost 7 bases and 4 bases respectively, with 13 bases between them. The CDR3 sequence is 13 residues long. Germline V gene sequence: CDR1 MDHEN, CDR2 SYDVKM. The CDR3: CASTLGQSYGYTF. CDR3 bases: TGTGCCAGCACCCTTGGGCAGTCCTATGGCTACACCTTC.

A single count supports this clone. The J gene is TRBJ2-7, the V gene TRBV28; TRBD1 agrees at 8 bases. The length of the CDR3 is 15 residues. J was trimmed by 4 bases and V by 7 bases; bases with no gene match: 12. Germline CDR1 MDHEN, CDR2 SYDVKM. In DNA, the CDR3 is TGTGCCAGCATCCAACAGACAGGGGCAGCTTACGAGCAGTACTTC. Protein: CASIQQTGAAYEQYF.

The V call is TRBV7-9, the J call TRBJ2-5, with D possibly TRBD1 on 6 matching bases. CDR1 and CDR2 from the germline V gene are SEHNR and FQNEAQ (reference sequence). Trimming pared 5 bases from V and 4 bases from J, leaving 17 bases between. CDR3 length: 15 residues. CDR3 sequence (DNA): TGTGCCAGCAGCCATTACTACAGGGTAGTAGAGACCCAGTACTTC. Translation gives CASSHYYRVVETQYF.

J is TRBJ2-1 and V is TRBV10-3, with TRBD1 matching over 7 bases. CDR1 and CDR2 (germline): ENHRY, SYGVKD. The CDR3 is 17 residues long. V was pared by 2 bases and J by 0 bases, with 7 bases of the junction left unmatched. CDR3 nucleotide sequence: TGTGCCATCAGTGAGGGAGTTGCAGGGGGCTCCTACAATGAGCAGTTCTTC. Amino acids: CAISEGVAGGSYNEQFF.

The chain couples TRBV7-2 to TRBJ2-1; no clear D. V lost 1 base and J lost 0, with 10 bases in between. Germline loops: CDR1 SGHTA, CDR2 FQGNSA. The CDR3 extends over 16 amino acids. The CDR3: CASSLDPGFSYNEQFF. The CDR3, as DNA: TGTGCCAGCAGCTTAGACCCGGGTTTCTCCTACAATGAGCAGTTCTTC.

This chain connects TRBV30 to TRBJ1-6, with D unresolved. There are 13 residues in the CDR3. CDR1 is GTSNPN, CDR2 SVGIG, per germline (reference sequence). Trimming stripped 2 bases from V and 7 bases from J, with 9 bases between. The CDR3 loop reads CAWSSGQNSPLHF. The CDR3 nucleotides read TGTGCCTGGAGTAGCGGTCAGAATTCACCCCTCCACTTT.

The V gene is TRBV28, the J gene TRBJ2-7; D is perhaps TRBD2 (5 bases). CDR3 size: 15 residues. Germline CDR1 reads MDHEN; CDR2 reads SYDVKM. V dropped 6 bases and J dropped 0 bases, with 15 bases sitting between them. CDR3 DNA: TGTGCCAGCAGCGTGCCCGGGGAAAGCTCCTACGAGCAGTACTTC. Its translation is CASSVPGESSYEQYF.

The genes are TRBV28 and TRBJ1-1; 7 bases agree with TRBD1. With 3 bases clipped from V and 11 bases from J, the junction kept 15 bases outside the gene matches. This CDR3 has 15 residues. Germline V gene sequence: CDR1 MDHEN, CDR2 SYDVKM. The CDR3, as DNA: TGTGCCAGCAGTTTGCCGGGACAGAACTCACGTGGGGCTTTCTTT. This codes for CASSLPGQNSRGAFF.

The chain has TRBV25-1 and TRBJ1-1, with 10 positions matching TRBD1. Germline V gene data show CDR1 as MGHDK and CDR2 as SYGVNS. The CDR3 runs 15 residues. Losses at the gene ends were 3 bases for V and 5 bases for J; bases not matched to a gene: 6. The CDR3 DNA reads TGTGCCAGCAGTGATCCCGGACAGGGGGAGACTGAAGCTTTCTTT. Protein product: CASSDPGQGETEAFF.

CDR3 loop: CASSEIRGTGQFF. Written as DNA, the CDR3 is TGTGCCAGTAGCGAAATCAGGGGAACGGGGCAGTTCTTC. The V and J genes are TRBV19 and TRBJ2-1; possible D gene TRBD1, 6 bases. The CDR3 is made up of 13 amino acids. With 6 bases removed from V and 12 bases from J, the gap between germline ends came to 18 bases. Per germline, CDR1 LNHDA and CDR2 SQIVND (reference sequence).

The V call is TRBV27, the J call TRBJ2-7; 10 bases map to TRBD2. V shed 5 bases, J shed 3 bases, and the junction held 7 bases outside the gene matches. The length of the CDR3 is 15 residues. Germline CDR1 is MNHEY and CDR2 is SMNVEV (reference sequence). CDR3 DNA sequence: TGTGCCAGCAGTCATCCAGCGGGAGGGCTCTACGAGCAGTACTTC. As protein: CASSHPAGGLYEQYF.

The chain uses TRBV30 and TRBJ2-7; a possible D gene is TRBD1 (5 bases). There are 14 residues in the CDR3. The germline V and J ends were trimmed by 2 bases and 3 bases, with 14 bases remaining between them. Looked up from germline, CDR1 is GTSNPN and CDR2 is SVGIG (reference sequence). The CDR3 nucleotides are TGTGCCTGGAGTAGGGCAAGGGGTCTCTACGAGCAGTACTTC. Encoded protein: CAWSRARGLYEQYF.

The CDR3 here is CASTDRAQEQPQHF. The CDR3 bases are TGTGCCAGTACCGACAGGGCCCAAGAACAGCCCCAGCATTTT. The chain has TRBV19 and TRBJ1-5; 7 nucleotides align to TRBD1. V was pared by 7 bases and J by 7 bases, with 10 bases of the junction left unmatched. The V gene's germline CDR1 is LNHDA and CDR2 SQIVND (reference sequence). This CDR3 has 14 amino acids.

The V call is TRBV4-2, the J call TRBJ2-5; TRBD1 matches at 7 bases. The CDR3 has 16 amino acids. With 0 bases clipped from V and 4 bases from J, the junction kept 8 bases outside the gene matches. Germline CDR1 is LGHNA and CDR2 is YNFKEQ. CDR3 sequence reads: CASSQDRAGGRETQYF. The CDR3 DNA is TGTGCCAGCAGCCAAGATAGGGCAGGGGGACGAGAGACCCAGTACTTC.

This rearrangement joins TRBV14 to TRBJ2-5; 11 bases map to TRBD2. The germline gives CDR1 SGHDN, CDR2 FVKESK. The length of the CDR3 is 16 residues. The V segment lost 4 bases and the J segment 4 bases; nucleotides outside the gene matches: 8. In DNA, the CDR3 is TGTGCCAGCAGCCCGCGCCTAGCGGGAGGAACAGAGACCCAGTACTTC. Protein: CASSPRLAGGTETQYF.

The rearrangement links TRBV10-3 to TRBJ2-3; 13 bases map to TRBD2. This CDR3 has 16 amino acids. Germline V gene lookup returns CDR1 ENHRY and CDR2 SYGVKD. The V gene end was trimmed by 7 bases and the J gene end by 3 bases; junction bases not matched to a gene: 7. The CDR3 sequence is CAITTGTSGKTDTQYF. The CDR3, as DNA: TGTGCCATCACCACGGGGACTAGCGGGAAGACAGATACGCAGTATTTT.

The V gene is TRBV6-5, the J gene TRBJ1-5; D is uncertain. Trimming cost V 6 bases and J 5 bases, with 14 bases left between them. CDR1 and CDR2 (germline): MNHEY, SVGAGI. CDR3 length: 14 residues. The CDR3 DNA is TGTGCCAGCAGCAATGAGGGCGGGCATCAGCCCCAGCATTTT. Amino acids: CASSNEGGHQPQHF.

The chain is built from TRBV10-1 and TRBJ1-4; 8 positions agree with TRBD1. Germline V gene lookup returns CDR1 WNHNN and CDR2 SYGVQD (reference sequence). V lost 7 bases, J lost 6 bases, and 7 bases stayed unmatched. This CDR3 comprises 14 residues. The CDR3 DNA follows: TGCGCCAGCAATAACAGGGGGGGAGATGAAAAACTGTTTTTT. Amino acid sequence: CASNNRGGDEKLFF.